The present TCR beta chain was sequenced within a study of vaccination effects on CD4 cells after COVID-19 (dated by TCRdb to 2022 to 2024). About the study as a whole: In the ViraFEST assay, PBMC were stimulated with viral peptide pools, and TCR sequencing was then used to find antigen-specific CD4+ T cell clonotypes based on their expansion. Altogether, some ten COVID-19 convalescent patients and a handful of SARS-CoV-2-naive healthy vaccine recipients made up the full study. Some 2 million PBMC per well were cultured in IMDM with 5% human AB serum, 7.5 to 10 IU/ml IL-2 and gentamicin, plus 10 ug/ml peptides. Two doses of either the BNT162b2 or the mRNA-1273 mRNA SARS-CoV-2 vaccine were administered to participants. Cultures from other donors in the study were sequenced with the Oncomine TCR Beta short-read assay on an Illumina iSeq 100. SARS-CoV-2 spike-specific CD4+ TCR repertoires from before and after mRNA vaccination were compared in COVID-19 convalescent patients and in infection-naive vaccine recipients.

After around 11 days of culture, CD4+ T cells were isolated with the EasySep CD4+ T cell isolation kit. Healthy vaccine recipients had no prior SARS-CoV-2 infection, confirmed by negative nucleocapsid antibodies before and after vaccination. Half of the culture medium was replaced with fresh IL-2-containing medium on days 3 and 7. Unless noted otherwise, every peptide stimulation condition was grown in triplicate wells. PBMC were separated from whole blood using Ficoll-Paque Plus gradient centrifugation and were then either cryopreserved at -140C or used fresh. The QIAamp micro DNA kit was used to extract genomic DNA from the cultured CD4+ T cells. The research as a whole found: At late post-vaccination timepoints, both infection-induced and vaccine-induced clones showed marked clonal contraction, consistent with waning T cell responses. The study was limited by a small number of convalescent patients, and early post-infection timepoints were lacking. In healthy vaccine recipients, vaccine-induced clones were almost all SARS-CoV-2 mono-reactive, with only 1 of 255 being cross-reactive with common cold coronaviruses.

Library creation used the immunoSEQ multiplex PCR assay. DNA from the CD4+ T cells that had been cultured and isolated underwent TCR beta CDR3 sequencing. The original methods were these. The analysis removed non-productive TCR sequences, trimmed reads to the CDR3 region, and retained only CDR3s that were 7 or more amino acids long. The MANAFEST web app was used to pick out antigen-specific clonotypes by comparing their expansion in peptide wells with that in reference cultures. To count as positive, a clone had to show expansion at FDR<0.05 compared with the reference and with all other wells, an odds ratio above 5, and a frequency above 0.1% in two replicate wells. A clonotype was called cross-reactive if it was significantly expanded both in SARS-CoV-2 spike wells and in at least one common cold coronavirus spike condition. Using the stringdist R package, CDR3 similarity was measured by Levenshtein distance, and unrooted trees were constructed with ape in R 3.6.1. TCRdb took over this immuneACCESS table, retaining in-frame rearrangements with V and J assigned. Such tables are incomplete; in checked studies, under half of the missing clones stem from an unresolved V gene, and the remainder is unexplained. Clone size and the V and J calls come from that table; the DNA yielded D and trimming. The sample table records about 74,000 clones; more than 70% of these occur just once. The ten largest clones add up to roughly 1.9% of the sample.

At the junction V is shortened by 0 bases and J by 5 bases, with 7 bases in between. Counted from cysteine to phenylalanine, this CDR3 has 13 amino acids. The DNA shown is the 39-base CDR3, in frame from base 1. Sequences WSHSY (CDR1) and SAAADI (CDR2) are obtained from the germline V gene. To note about this clone: No cognate antigen has been identified for it. Base quality data are lacking; no much larger clone is found one base away.

The receptor's source is a human donor who received a COVID-19 vaccine. The sequence is built from TRBV10-2 and TRBJ1-1; the D gene cannot be resolved reliably. The specimen comprised CD4+ T cells from PBMCs cultured without peptide, sampled before COVID-19 vaccination. In nucleotide form, the sequence is TGCGCCAGCAGTGAGTCTGTAGGAACTGAAGCTTTCTTT. Its amino acids are CASSESVGTEAFF.